These 2 T cell receptor beta chains were all obtained from the same sample, sequenced in a study of post-analysis software for immune sequencing data. TCR beta cDNA libraries had unique molecular identifiers. TCRdb independently ran MiXCR on the PCR reads; one entry per CDR3 protein. The data hold about 540,000 distinct CDR3 sequences, with 30% to 40% observed a single time. Antigens of these TCRs are unknown. Study observations and caveats: In patients, roughly five TRBV segments were more frequent than in controls, with TRBV5-6, TRBV5-1 and TRBV20-1 among them.

Sequencing was carried out using blood. The source of these receptors is a girl aged 2-17 years with multiple sclerosis.

This clonotype showed up just a few times. The chain joins TRBV20-1 to TRBJ2-7; 14 bases match TRBD2. Germline CDR1 and CDR2: DFQATT and SNEGSKA (reference sequence). The CDR3 is 16 residues long. The CDR3 here is CSLSGTSGGLPNEQYF. The DNA for the CDR3 is TGCAGCCTATCCGGGACTAGCGGGGGCCTCCCTAACGAGCAGTACTTC.

About this clonotype itself: A much larger clone differs by one base, so this may be a read error. The V call is TRBV7-3, the J call TRBJ2-1; D not certain. This CDR3 has 15 amino acids. Germline V gene sequence: CDR1 SGHTA, CDR2 FQGTGA. The CDR3 DNA reads as TGTGCCAGCAGCCCCGACTCCAGCTCCTGCAATGAGCAGTTCTTC. It is translated as CASSPDSSSCNEQFF.